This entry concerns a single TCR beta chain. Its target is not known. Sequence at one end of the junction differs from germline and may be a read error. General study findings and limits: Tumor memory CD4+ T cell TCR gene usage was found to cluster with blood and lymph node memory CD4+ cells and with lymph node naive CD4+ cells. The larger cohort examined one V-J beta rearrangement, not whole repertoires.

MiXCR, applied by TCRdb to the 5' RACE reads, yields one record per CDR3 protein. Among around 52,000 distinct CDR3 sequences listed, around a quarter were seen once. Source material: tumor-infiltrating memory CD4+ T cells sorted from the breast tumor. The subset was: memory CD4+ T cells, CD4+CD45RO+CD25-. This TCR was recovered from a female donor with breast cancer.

The CDR3 spells CASSALAHGHTF. Written as DNA, the CDR3 is TGTGCCAGTAGTGCCTTGGCGCATGGCCACACCTTC. The rearrangement uses TRBV19 and TRBJ1-2, with unresolved D. Germline V gene sequence: CDR1 LNHDA, CDR2 SQIVND (reference sequence). CDR3 size: 12 residues.